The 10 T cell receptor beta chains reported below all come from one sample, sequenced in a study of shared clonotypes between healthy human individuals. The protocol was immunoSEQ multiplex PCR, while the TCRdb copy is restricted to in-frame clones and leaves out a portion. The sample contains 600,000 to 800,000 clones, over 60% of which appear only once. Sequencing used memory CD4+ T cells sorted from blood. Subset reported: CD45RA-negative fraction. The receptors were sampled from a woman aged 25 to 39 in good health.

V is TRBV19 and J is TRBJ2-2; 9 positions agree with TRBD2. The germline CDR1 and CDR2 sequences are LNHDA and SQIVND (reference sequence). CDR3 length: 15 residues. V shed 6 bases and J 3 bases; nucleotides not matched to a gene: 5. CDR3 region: CASRRASGDTGELFF. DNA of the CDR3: TGTGCCAGTAGGCGGGCTAGCGGGGACACCGGGGAGCTGTTTTTT.

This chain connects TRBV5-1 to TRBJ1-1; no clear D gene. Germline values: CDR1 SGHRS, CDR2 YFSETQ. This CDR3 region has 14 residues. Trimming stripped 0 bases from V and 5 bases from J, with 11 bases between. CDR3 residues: CASSLGWGKTEAFF. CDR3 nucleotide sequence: TGCGCCAGCAGCTTGGGTTGGGGAAAAACTGAAGCTTTCTTT.

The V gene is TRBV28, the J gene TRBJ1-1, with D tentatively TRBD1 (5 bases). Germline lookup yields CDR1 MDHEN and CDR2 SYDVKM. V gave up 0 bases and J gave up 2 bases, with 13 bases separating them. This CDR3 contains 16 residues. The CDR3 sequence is CASSLWRGRTNTEAFF. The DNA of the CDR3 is TGTGCCAGCAGTTTATGGAGGGGCAGAACAAACACTGAAGCTTTCTTT.

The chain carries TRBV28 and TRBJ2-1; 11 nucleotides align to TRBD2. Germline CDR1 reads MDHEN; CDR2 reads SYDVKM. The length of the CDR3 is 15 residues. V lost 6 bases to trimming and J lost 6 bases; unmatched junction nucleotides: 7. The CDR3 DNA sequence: TGTGCCAGCAGGCGAACTAGCGGGAGTGGCAATGAGCAGTTCTTC. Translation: CASRRTSGSGNEQFF. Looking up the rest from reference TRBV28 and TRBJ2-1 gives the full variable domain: DVKVTQSSRYLVKRTGEKVFLECVQDMDHENMFWYRQDPGLGLRLIYFSYDVKMKEKGDIPEGYSVSREKKERFSLILESASTNQTSMYLCASRRTSGSGNEQFFGPGTRLTVL.

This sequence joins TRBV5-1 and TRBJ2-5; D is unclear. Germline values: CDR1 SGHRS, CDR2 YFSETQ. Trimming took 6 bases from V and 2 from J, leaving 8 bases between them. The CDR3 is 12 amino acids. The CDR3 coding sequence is TGCGCCAGCATATCAGTTCAAGAGACCCAGTACTTC. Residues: CASISVQETQYF. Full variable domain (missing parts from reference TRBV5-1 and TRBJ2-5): KAGVTQTPRYLIKTRGQQVTLSCSPISGHRSVSWYQQTPGQGLQFLFEYFSETQRNKGNFPGRFSGRQFSNSRSEMNVSTLELGDSALYLCASISVQETQYFGPGTRLLVL.

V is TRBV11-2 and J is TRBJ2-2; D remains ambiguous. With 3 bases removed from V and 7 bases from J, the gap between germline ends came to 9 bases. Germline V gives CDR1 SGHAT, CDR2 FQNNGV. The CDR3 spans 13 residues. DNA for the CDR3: TGTGCCAGCAGCTTTCTGAGTGACGGGGAGCTGTTTTTT. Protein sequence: CASSFLSDGELFF.

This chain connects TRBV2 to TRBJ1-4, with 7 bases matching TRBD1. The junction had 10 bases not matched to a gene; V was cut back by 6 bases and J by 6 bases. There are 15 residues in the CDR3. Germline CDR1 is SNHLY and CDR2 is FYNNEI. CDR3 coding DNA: TGTGCCAGCAGCTTATTACAGGGGAGGGATGAAAAACTGTTTTTT. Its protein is CASSLLQGRDEKLFF.

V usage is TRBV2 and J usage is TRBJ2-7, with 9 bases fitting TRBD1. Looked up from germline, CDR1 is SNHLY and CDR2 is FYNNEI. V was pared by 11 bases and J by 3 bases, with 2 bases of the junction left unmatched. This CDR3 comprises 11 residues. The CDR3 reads CAQGQGYEQYF. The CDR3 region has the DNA TGTGCCCAGGGACAGGGCTACGAGCAGTACTTC.

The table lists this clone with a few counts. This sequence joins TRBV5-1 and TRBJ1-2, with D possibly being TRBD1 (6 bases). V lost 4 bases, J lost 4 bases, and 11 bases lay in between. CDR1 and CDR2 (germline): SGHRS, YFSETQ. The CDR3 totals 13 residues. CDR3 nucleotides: TGCGCCAGCAGCGAGACAGGCCCCTATGGCTACACCTTC. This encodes CASSETGPYGYTF.

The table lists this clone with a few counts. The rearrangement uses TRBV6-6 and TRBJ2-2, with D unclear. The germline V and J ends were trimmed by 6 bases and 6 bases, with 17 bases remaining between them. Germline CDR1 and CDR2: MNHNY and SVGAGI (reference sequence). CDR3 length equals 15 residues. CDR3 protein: CASSRVIGLSGELFF. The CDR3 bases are TGTGCCAGCAGCCGGGTCATCGGCTTGTCCGGGGAGCTGTTTTTT.